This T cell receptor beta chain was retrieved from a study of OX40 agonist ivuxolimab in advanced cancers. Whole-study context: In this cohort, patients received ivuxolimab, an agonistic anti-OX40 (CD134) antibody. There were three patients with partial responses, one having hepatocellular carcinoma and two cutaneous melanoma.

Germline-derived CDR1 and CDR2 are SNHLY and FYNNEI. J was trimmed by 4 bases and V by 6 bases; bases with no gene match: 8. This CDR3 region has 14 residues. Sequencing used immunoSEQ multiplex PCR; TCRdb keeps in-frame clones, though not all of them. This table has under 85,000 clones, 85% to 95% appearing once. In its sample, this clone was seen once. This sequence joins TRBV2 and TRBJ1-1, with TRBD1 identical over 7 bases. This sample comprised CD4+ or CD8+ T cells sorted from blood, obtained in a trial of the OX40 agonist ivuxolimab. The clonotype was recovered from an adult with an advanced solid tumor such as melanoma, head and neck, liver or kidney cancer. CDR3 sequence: CASSGPSGGTEAFF. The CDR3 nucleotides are TGTGCCAGCAGCGGGCCCTCAGGGGGCACTGAAGCTTTCTTT.